The clone carrying this T cell receptor beta chain appeared a few times. Its cognate antigen is unknown. This entry comes from a study of T cell repertoires in cytomegalovirus infection. Study in general: Epitope selection comprised recently identified HLA-C-restricted CMV epitopes and well-studied HLA-B-restricted CMV epitopes. Carrying CMV and the relevant HLA type showed in public TCR beta signatures. Study-wide findings and caveats: HLA-C-restricted TCR beta clonotypes specific for CMV led the ex vivo response.

TCRdb reprocessed the reads via MiXCR and lists one record per CDR3 protein. Of 650,000 to 900,000 distinct CDR3 sequences in the sample, 30% to 35% are singletons; the top ten hold around 12%. The specimen comprised cultured CD8+ T cells from PBMCs, sampled from culture after CMV antigen stimulation. The sequence came from a human donor in good health (CMV status not recorded). Some clones in this sample may be carry-over from other donors' samples.

The CDR3 region has the DNA TGTGCCATCAGTGAGACCGCAGGGGGGGCTAACTATGGCTACACCTTC. Translating it yields CAISETAGGANYGYTF. The chain uses TRBV10-3 and TRBJ1-2; 7 bases map to TRBD1. The CDR3 covers 16 residues. Germline V gene lookup returns CDR1 ENHRY and CDR2 SYGVKD. The ends lost 2 bases at V and 0 bases at J; junction bases unmatched: 6.